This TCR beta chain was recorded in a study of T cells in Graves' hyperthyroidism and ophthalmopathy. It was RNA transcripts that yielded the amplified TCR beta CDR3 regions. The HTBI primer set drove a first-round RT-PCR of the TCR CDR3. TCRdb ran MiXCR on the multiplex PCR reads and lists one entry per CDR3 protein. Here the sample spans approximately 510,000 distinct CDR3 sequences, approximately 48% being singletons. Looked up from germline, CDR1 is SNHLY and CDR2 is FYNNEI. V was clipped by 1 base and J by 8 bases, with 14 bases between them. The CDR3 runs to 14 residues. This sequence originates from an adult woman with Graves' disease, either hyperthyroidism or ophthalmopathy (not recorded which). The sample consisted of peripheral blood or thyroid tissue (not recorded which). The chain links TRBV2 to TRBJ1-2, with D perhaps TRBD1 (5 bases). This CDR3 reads CASSEEAGNGGYTF. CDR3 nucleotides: TGTGCCAGCAGTGAAGAGGCAGGGAATGGCGGCTACACCTTC.